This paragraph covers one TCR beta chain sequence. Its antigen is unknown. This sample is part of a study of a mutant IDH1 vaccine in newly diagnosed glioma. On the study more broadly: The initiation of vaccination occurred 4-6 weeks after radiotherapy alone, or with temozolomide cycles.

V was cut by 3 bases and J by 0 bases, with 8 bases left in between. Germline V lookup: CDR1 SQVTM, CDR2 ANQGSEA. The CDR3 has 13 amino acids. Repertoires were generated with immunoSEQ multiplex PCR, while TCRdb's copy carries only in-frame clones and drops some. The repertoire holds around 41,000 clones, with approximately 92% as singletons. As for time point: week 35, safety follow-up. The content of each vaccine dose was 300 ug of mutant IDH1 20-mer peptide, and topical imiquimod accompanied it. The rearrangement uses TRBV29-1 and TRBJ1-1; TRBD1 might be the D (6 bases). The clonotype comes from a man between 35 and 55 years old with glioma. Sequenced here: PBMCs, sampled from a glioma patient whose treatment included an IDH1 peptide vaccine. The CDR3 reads CSVEDSMNTEAFF. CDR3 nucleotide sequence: TGCAGCGTTGAGGACAGCATGAACACTGAAGCTTTCTTT.